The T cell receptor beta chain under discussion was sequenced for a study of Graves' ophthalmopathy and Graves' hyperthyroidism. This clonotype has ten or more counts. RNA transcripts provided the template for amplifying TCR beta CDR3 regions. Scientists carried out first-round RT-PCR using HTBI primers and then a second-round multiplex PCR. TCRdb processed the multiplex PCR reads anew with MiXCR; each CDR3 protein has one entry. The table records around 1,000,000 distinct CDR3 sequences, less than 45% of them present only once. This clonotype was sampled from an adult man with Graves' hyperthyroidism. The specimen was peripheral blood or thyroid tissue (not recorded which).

CDR3 DNA: TGCAGCGGGTTTGGGGGGTCGTCAGGAGAGACCCAGTACTTC. Amino acid sequence: CSGFGGSSGETQYF. The chain links TRBV29-1 to TRBJ2-5; possibly TRBD2 for D (6 bases). CDR1 and CDR2 from the germline V gene are SQVTM and ANQGSEA. This CDR3 is 14 amino acids long. V lost 7 bases to trimming and J lost 4 bases, with 19 bases between them.